This paragraph covers one T cell receptor (beta chain) sequence. The source of the sample is a study of OX40 agonist ivuxolimab in advanced cancers. The repertoire was sequenced with immunoSEQ multiplex PCR; TCRdb's copy has only in-frame clones and lacks some. The sample gives some 99,000 clones, around 88% of which show up once; roughly 0.5% is in the top ten. CDR1 and CDR2 (germline): LNHDA, SQIVND (reference sequence). CDR3 length: 18 residues. The V gene end was trimmed by 1 base and the J gene end by 0 bases; junction bases not matched to a gene: 11. The chain couples TRBV19 to TRBJ1-1, with 7 nucleotides matching TRBD1. The TCR was taken from an adult with an advanced solid tumor such as melanoma, head and neck, liver or kidney cancer. The sequences come from CD4+ or CD8+ T cells sorted from blood, collected in a trial of the OX40 agonist ivuxolimab. The CDR3 region is CASSIVRGQKSMNTEAFF. Here the CDR3 DNA reads TGTGCCAGTAGTATAGTTAGGGGACAGAAGTCCATGAACACTGAAGCTTTCTTT. Based on the CDR3 plus reference TRBV19 and TRBJ1-1, the full variable domain is DGGITQSPKYLFRKEGQNVTLSCEQNLNHDAMYWYRQDPGQGLRLIYYSQIVNDFQKGDIAEGYSVSREKKESFPLTVTSAQKNPTAFYLCASSIVRGQKSMNTEAFFGQGTRLTVV.